This TCR beta chain was observed in a study of T-cell reconstitution after alpha-beta-depleted transplantation in children. Germline CDR1 is DFQATT and CDR2 is SNEGSKA (reference sequence). V lost 2 bases and J lost 2, with 5 bases in between. The CDR3 is made up of 12 amino acids. The TCRbeta library incorporated unique molecular identifiers. TCRdb re-analysed the PCR reads in MiXCR, keeping a single row per CDR3 protein. The repertoire has some 200,000 distinct CDR3 sequences, roughly 7.1% of them found once; the top ten carry just over 5.5%. This clonotype was observed many times. The V and J genes are TRBV20-1 and TRBJ2-3; D not certain. The sequence came from a boy aged 2 to 10 with acute lymphoblastic leukemia, due to receive a stem cell transplant. This specimen was PBMCs, taken before TCRalphabeta/CD19-depleted stem cell transplant. The CDR3 loop reads CSARHSTDTQYF. CDR3 in DNA: TGCAGTGCTAGACATTCCACAGATACGCAGTATTTT.